Presented here are 2 T cell receptor beta chains from one specimen sequenced in a study of shared clonotypes between healthy human individuals. Profiling relied on immunoSEQ multiplex PCR, and the TCRdb table lists in-frame clones only, not all of them. The sample has some 2,000,000 clones; about 94% are singletons. Naive CD8 cells comprised CD45RO-negative, CCR7-positively selected cells, excluding terminally differentiated effector memory CD45RA+ cells. The sample was naive CD8+ T cells sorted from blood. Source of these receptors: a man aged 18 to 35 in good health.

This chain uses TRBV7-9 with TRBJ2-7, with 9 bases matching TRBD1. The germline V gene has CDR1 SEHNR and CDR2 FQNEAQ (reference sequence). J lost 3 bases, V lost 5 bases, and 11 bases had no gene match. This CDR3 contains 16 residues. The CDR3 reads CASSRTPGQGYYEQYF. The CDR3 coding sequence is TGTGCCAGCAGCAGGACACCGGGACAGGGTTACTACGAGCAGTACTTC.

The V call is TRBV6-5, the J call TRBJ2-3; maybe TRBD1 (6 bases). CDR3 size: 14 residues. The germline V and J ends were trimmed by 8 bases and 2 bases, with 14 bases remaining between them. Germline CDR1 is MNHEY and CDR2 is SVGAGI. CDR3 region: CASGSGQHTDTQYF. CDR3 DNA sequence: TGTGCCAGCGGGAGCGGACAGCACACAGATACGCAGTATTTT.